This passage covers 21 T cell receptor beta chains from one sample sequenced in a study of identical twins. A single record per CDR3 protein comes from TCRdb applying MiXCR to the 5' RACE reads. This repertoire shows over 500,000 distinct CDR3 sequences, about 20% found once; its top ten account for around 0.91%. These data were likewise used in another study, on T cells expressing NK-cell markers.

Sequences were obtained from CD4+ T cells sorted from blood. These receptors all come from a woman between 18 and 29 years old in good health.

The chain is built from TRBV20-1 and TRBJ1-6; TRBD1 might be the D (5 bases). Trimming stripped 2 bases from V and 7 bases from J, with 15 bases between. The CDR3 sequence is 15 residues long. The germline CDR1 and CDR2 sequences are DFQATT and SNEGSKA (reference sequence). CDR3 amino acids: CSARSVGGRNSPLHF. The DNA for the CDR3 is TGCAGTGCTAGATCCGTGGGGGGTAGGAATTCACCCCTCCACTTT.

This clonotype turned up a few times. The chain has TRBV20-1 and TRBJ1-1, with TRBD1 identical over 10 bases. Per germline, CDR1 DFQATT and CDR2 SNEGSKA (reference sequence). Germline trimming cut 5 bases from V and 6 bases from J; bases unmatched to any gene: 6. The CDR3 has 13 residues. This CDR3 is CSARRDRGAEAFF. The DNA for the CDR3 is TGCAGTGCTCGTAGGGACAGGGGCGCTGAAGCTTTCTTT.

This sequence joins TRBV18 and TRBJ1-2; 11 nucleotides align to TRBD1. Germline-derived CDR1 and CDR2 are KGHSH and LQKENI. This CDR3 comprises 13 residues. Germline trimming cut 10 bases from V and 4 bases from J; bases unmatched to any gene: 5. This chain's CDR3 is CATGTGGSYGYTF. The CDR3 DNA sequence: TGTGCCACCGGGACAGGGGGTTCCTATGGCTACACCTTC. The full variable domain, completed using reference TRBV18 and TRBJ1-2, is NAGVMQNPRHLVRRRGQEARLRCSPMKGHSHVYWYRQLPEEGLKFMVYLQKENIIDESGMPKERFSAEFPKEGPSILRIQQVVRGDSAAYFCATGTGGSYGYTFGSGTRLTVV.

The table lists this clonotype with a few counts. This chain joins TRBV6-1 and TRBJ2-7, with a tentative D call TRBD2 (5 bases). CDR3 length equals 13 residues. V shed 10 bases and J shed 0 bases, with 13 bases lying between them. Germline V gene data show CDR1 as MNHNS and CDR2 as SASEGT. The CDR3: CATQRTGSYEQYF. CDR3 sequence (DNA): TGTGCCACCCAGCGGACGGGCTCCTACGAGCAGTACTTC.

The CDR3 DNA follows: TGCGCCAGCAGTCAATCTCCCGTCCGGCAGACAAGAAACACCATATATTTT. Protein sequence: CASSQSPVRQTRNTIYF. This rearrangement joins TRBV23-1 to TRBJ1-3, with no clear D. TRBV23-1 is treated as an ORF (open reading frame) with a function not yet certain. The CDR3 is made up of 17 amino acids. V lost 0 bases to trimming and J lost 5 bases, with 17 bases between them.

This clonotype appeared a few times. The chain is built from TRBV20-1 and TRBJ2-3, with D maybe TRBD1 (5 bases). Trimming left V 5 bases short and J 0 bases short, with 9 bases between. The length of the CDR3 is 13 residues. The germline V gene encodes CDR1 DFQATT and CDR2 SNEGSKA (reference sequence). The CDR3 bases are TGCAGTGCTCCGGACAAGAGCACAGATACGCAGTATTTT. It specifies CSAPDKSTDTQYF.

Only a few counts were recorded for this clonotype. J is TRBJ2-3 and V is TRBV9; no firm D call. CDR3 length equals 13 residues. The V gene lost 0 bases and the J gene lost 5 bases, with 7 bases spanning the gap. The germline CDR1 and CDR2 sequences are SGDLS and YYNGEE. CDR3 loop: CASSVVAVDTQYF. The CDR3 DNA sequence: TGTGCCAGCAGCGTAGTAGCCGTAGATACGCAGTATTTT.

The sample holds many counts of this clonotype. This chain links TRBV20-1 with TRBJ2-1, with D unclear. Trimming cost V 1 base and J 2 bases, with 9 bases left between them. The CDR3 spans 14 residues. From germline, CDR1 is DFQATT and CDR2 SNEGSKA (reference sequence). The CDR3 here is CSARGIQTYNEQFF. CDR3 DNA sequence: TGCAGTGCTAGAGGGATTCAAACCTACAATGAGCAGTTCTTC.

The genes are TRBV12-3 or TRBV12-4 and TRBJ1-1; D is perhaps TRBD1 (6 bases). The CDR3 runs 15 residues. V lost 5 bases and J lost 1, with 14 bases in between. The CDR3: CASSDPGTKNTEAFF. CDR3 DNA: TGTGCCAGCAGTGACCCCGGGACAAAGAACACTGAAGCTTTCTTT.

The rearrangement joins TRBV12-3 or TRBV12-4 to TRBJ2-5; D assignment may be TRBD1 or TRBD2 (5 bases each). The CDR3 runs to 15 residues. The V and J ends lost 0 bases and 3 bases respectively, with 11 bases between them. CDR3 region: CASSLAQGEKETQYF. CDR3 coding DNA: TGTGCCAGCAGTTTAGCCCAAGGGGAGAAAGAGACCCAGTACTTC.

The chain combines TRBV6-2 or TRBV6-3 with TRBJ2-2, with 13 bases fitting TRBD2. This CDR3 has 17 residues. The V segment lost 8 bases and the J segment 2 bases; nucleotides outside the gene matches: 8. Germline V gives CDR1 MNHEY, CDR2 SVGEGT. CDR3 amino acids: CASLEGLAGLNTGELFF. CDR3 nucleotide sequence: TGTGCCAGCCTGGAGGGACTAGCGGGACTAAACACCGGGGAGCTGTTTTTT.

This clonotype was seen more than once but under ten times. This rearrangement joins TRBV3-1 to TRBJ2-2; 7 bases agree with TRBD1. This CDR3 has 16 amino acids. The germline CDR1 and CDR2 sequences are LGHDT and YNNKEL (reference sequence). Trimming took 2 bases from V and 2 from J; bases not matched to a gene: 5. The CDR3 DNA sequence: TGTGCCAGCAGCCAATTCTCAGGGGGTAACACCGGGGAGCTGTTTTTT. Encoded protein: CASSQFSGGNTGELFF.

The gene calls are TRBV5-1 and TRBJ2-1; D is possibly TRBD2 (5 bases). Germline V gene sequence: CDR1 SGHRS, CDR2 YFSETQ. V dropped 4 bases and J dropped 6 bases, with 17 bases sitting between them. The CDR3 sequence is 15 residues long. CDR3 DNA: TGCGCCAGCAGCCCCGGGCGGGTTCTCATCAATGAGCAGTTCTTC. Its protein is CASSPGRVLINEQFF.

This clonotype was picked up a small number of times. The chain combines TRBV5-1 with TRBJ1-6; TRBD1 might be the D (5 bases). Germline CDR1 SGHRS, CDR2 YFSETQ. CDR3 length equals 14 residues. Trimming pared 4 bases from V and 7 bases from J, leaving 12 bases between. Here the CDR3 DNA reads TGCGCCAGCAGCGTTCGCGGGACGAATTCACCCCTCCACTTT. This translates into CASSVRGTNSPLHF.

The genes are TRBV12-3 or TRBV12-4 and TRBJ1-1; D may be TRBD1 (6 bases). The CDR3 is 14 residues long. Between the trimmed V and J ends, which lost 7 bases and 5 bases, there was a span of 17 bases. The CDR3 loop reads CASTEQGLRTEAFF. The CDR3 nucleotides are TGTGCCAGCACCGAACAGGGTTTGAGGACTGAAGCTTTCTTT.

V is TRBV20-1 and J is TRBJ2-1, with 16 bases fitting TRBD2. V was clipped by 5 bases and J by 2 bases; unmatched bases: 6. Germline assignment: CDR1 DFQATT and CDR2 SNEGSKA (reference sequence). CDR3 size: 17 residues. This CDR3 reads CSAYTGTSGRAYNEQFF. CDR3 bases: TGCAGTGCTTATACCGGGACTAGCGGGAGGGCCTACAATGAGCAGTTCTTC.

This clonotype has more than one count but fewer than ten. The J gene is TRBJ2-5, the V gene TRBV20-1, with 8 bases fitting TRBD2. The V gene end was trimmed by 3 bases and the J gene end by 5 bases; junction bases not matched to a gene: 5. This CDR3 has 13 amino acids. Germline CDR1 is DFQATT and CDR2 is SNEGSKA (reference sequence). CDR3 nucleotides: TGCAGTGCTAGCCTGACTAGCGATGAGACCCAGTACTTC. Protein product: CSASLTSDETQYF.

The chain has TRBV20-1 and TRBJ2-1; no clear D. The CDR3 has 13 residues. The germline gives CDR1 DFQATT, CDR2 SNEGSKA (reference sequence). Trimming removed 3 bases at V and 7 bases at J, with 13 bases between. The CDR3 protein is CSARAGWVNEQFF. The DNA of the CDR3 is TGCAGTGCTAGGGCAGGCTGGGTAAATGAGCAGTTCTTC.

This clonotype was seen repeatedly, ten times or more. The chain joins TRBV11-3 to TRBJ2-2; D perhaps matches TRBD2 (5 bases). Germline values: CDR1 SGHNT, CDR2 YENEEA. V was shortened by 5 bases and J by 3 bases, with 7 bases between the two germline ends. The CDR3 consists of 13 residues. The CDR3 reads CASSRLHTGELFF. The CDR3 coding sequence is TGTGCCAGCAGCAGACTACACACCGGGGAGCTGTTTTTT.

This chain links TRBV29-1 with TRBJ2-3, with D perhaps matching TRBD1 or TRBD2 (6 bases each). V gave up 4 bases and J gave up 2 bases, with 19 bases separating them. The CDR3 is 16 residues long. Germline CDR1 is SQVTM and CDR2 is ANQGSEA. The CDR3: CSVGGRGGPNTDTQYF. CDR3 sequence (DNA): TGCAGCGTTGGGGGGCGGGGAGGACCTAACACAGATACGCAGTATTTT.

There are a few counts of this clonotype. CDR3 sequence (DNA): TGCAGTGCAAATCAGCGGGCGGCGCACTCCTACAATGAGCAGTTCTTC. Encoded protein: CSANQRAAHSYNEQFF. This chain links TRBV20-1 with TRBJ2-1; a weak D match, TRBD2 (6 bases). Trimming stripped 6 bases from V and 0 bases from J, with 18 bases between. CDR3 length equals 16 residues. CDR1 and CDR2 from the germline V gene are DFQATT and SNEGSKA (reference sequence).